These T cell receptor beta chains were read from a single sample in a study of T and B cells in COVID-19 patients. MiXCR, run by TCRdb on the multiplex PCR reads, gives a single entry per CDR3 protein. The sample holds over 6,000 distinct CDR3 sequences, roughly 32% seen once. Sequencing was done on a sample of blood. The source is a human donor with active COVID-19. CDR3s include the opening cysteine and the closing phenylalanine or tryptophan.

v_call	j_call	cdr3_aa
TRBV6-1	TRBJ2-1	CASSEARSYNEQFF
TRBV19	TRBJ2-7	CASSIEASGGPYEQYF
TRBV19	TRBJ2-3	CASRLRDRADTQYF
TRBV4-2	TRBJ2-7	CASSQDVSDRYEQYF
TRBV6-5	TRBJ1-1	CASSYSRNTEAFF
TRBV18	TRBJ1-4	CASSPQGANGFFEKLFF
TRBV19	TRBJ1-6	CASSMSGGRSPLHF
TRBV20-1	TRBJ1-1	CSATQGGGNTEAFF
TRBV5-4	TRBJ1-3	CASSSDSGSGNTIYF
TRBV29-1	TRBJ2-3	CSGWDRGTDTQYF
TRBV6-5	TRBJ1-5	CASSYSAGEMGQPQHF
TRBV18	TRBJ2-1	CASSPVAGRYLDEQFF
TRBV7-6	TRBJ2-2	CASSSIAGGLTGELFF
TRBV6-5	TRBJ2-1	CASALEGPNNEQFF
TRBV5-3	TRBJ2-4	CARSLALVSWVRTKNIQYF
TRBV20-1	TRBJ2-7	CSARGLSAEQYF
TRBV15	TRBJ2-2	CATRGVTGELFF
TRBV12-3/TRBV12-4	TRBJ1-2	CASSSTQRYGYTF
TRBV29-1	TRBJ1-1	CSVLRGWAMNTEAFF
TRBV29-1	TRBJ2-7	CSVEGGGFGYEQYF
TRBV6-1	TRBJ1-5	CASSAAGRRGQPQHF
TRBV6-2/TRBV6-3	TRBJ2-1	CASRGTSVNSYNEQFF
TRBV15	TRBJ2-1	CATSRTATYNEQFF
TRBV6-5	TRBJ2-7	CASHKGLIPYEQYF
TRBV19	TRBJ1-5	CASNGWASKVRHQPQHF
TRBV6-5	TRBJ1-4	CASSYGQFNEKLFF
TRBV6-2/TRBV6-3	TRBJ2-7	CSSTSSGGGSYEQYF
TRBV11-2	TRBJ2-1	CASSLDRTGVQFF
TRBV20-1	TRBJ1-3	CSALGRLSGNTIYF
TRBV29-1	TRBJ1-1	CSVGSRGRTEAFF
TRBV19	TRBJ1-5	CASSTQGQGNQPQHF
TRBV7-6	TRBJ2-7	CASRRVASGSYEQYF
TRBV6-5	TRBJ2-3	CASSYSPGQTDTQYF
TRBV19	TRBJ2-2	CASSIGLAGWGTGELFF
TRBV5-6	TRBJ1-4	CASSLRQNEKLFF
TRBV6-5	TRBJ2-7	CASRLTRAGLKSYEQYF
TRBV7-2	TRBJ2-7	CASSSSGRVSYEQYF